Included here is one TCR beta chain sequence, with context. These data come from a study of T cell changes during pregnancy in multiple sclerosis. Germline V lookup: CDR1 GTSNPN, CDR2 SVGIG (reference sequence). This CDR3 is built from 13 residues. J gave up 2 bases and V 2 bases, and 1 base lay outside the gene matches. Assay used: immunoSEQ multiplex PCR; TCRdb lists only in-frame clones, some missing. This repertoire shows tens of thousands of clones, roughly 92% found once; its top ten account for around 2%. This receptor was identified in a female donor in good health, enrolled as a control in a pregnancy study. Specimen: peripheral blood, collected in the third trimester of pregnancy. This rearrangement joins TRBV30 to TRBJ1-1; 8 bases are a match to TRBD1. The CDR3 reads CAWSPGGNTEAFF. The CDR3 nucleotides are TGTGCCTGGAGTCCAGGGGGCAACACTGAAGCTTTCTTT.